This is a list of T cell receptor beta chains from one sample in a study of T cells expressing NK-cell markers. Each CDR3 protein gets one entry in TCRdb, which reprocessed the 5' RACE reads and gives no DNA. The sample totals 150,000 or so distinct CDR3 sequences. Source material: blood T cells: a sorted CD56 or NKG2C T cell subset, CD4+ or CD8+ T cells, or bulk PBMC T cells (not recorded which). Every receptor here comes from a woman aged 18 to 75 in good health. CDR3s include the opening cysteine and the closing phenylalanine or tryptophan.

v_gene	j_gene	CDR3aa
TRBV4-1	TRBJ2-5	CASSQGLAGGFETQYF
TRBV12-3/TRBV12-4	TRBJ2-1	CASLGDYNEQFF
TRBV12-3/TRBV12-4	TRBJ2-3	CASSPPTPPDTQYF
TRBV7-8	TRBJ1-2	CASSLASGNYGYTF
TRBV7-6	TRBJ2-7	CASSSDRAPYEQYF
TRBV7-2	TRBJ2-1	CASSYAKLGGNEQFF
TRBV12-3/TRBV12-4	TRBJ1-1	CASSYQVVNTEAFF
TRBV9	TRBJ2-3	CASSVGLAGGPGDTQYF
TRBV20-1	TRBJ1-1	CSARQGLGTEAFF
TRBV12-3/TRBV12-4	TRBJ1-6	CASSATGGNSPLHF
TRBV9	TRBJ2-2	CASSVAQGAAGELFF
TRBV5-1	TRBJ1-1	CASSHDGPEAFF
TRBV3-1	TRBJ1-2	CASRPPDGNYGYTF
TRBV29-1	TRBJ2-1	CSVAATSYNEQFF
TRBV7-3	TRBJ2-2	CASSPQVGYTGELFF
TRBV10-2	TRBJ2-7	CASRGQGSSYEQYF
TRBV6-4	TRBJ2-7	CASSDFSWIFTTYEQYF
TRBV7-9	TRBJ2-7	CASSLELAGGEQYF
TRBV30	TRBJ1-2	CAWSVPMAVYGYTF
TRBV5-1	TRBJ2-7	CASSYLPDEQYF
TRBV5-1	TRBJ2-7	CASSSGTSGRGEQYF
TRBV5-1	TRBJ2-6	CASSLTSSGANVLTF
TRBV10-1	TRBJ2-6	CASRNGRERFSGANVLTF
TRBV5-4	TRBJ2-2	CASSYREGNTGELFF
TRBV7-9	TRBJ2-1	CASSFLQAGASDEQFF
TRBV6-5	TRBJ1-6	CASSHNRVLDSPLHF
TRBV29-1	TRBJ1-1	CSVGRTGGRVTEAFF
TRBV4-1	TRBJ2-2	CASSQGTGTNTGELFF
TRBV20-1	TRBJ1-1	CSARPITQGNTEAFF
TRBV7-2	TRBJ1-2	CASSLDPSFNYGYTF
TRBV5-6	TRBJ2-5	CASSLLGDPETQYF
TRBV7-3	TRBJ2-6	CASSLSQGAFGANVLTF
TRBV20-1	TRBJ2-2	CSARDQPLAGGELFF
TRBV7-2	TRBJ2-4	CASSLVAGAPRNIQYF
TRBV18	TRBJ1-1	CASSRVAGDFDTEAFF
TRBV12-3/TRBV12-4	TRBJ1-5	CATRSLNQPQHF
TRBV6-4	TRBJ1-2	CASAWGVNGYTF
TRBV29-1	TRBJ1-6	CSAQTDYNSPLHF
TRBV7-3	TRBJ2-3	CASSLVPLTGSTDTQYF
TRBV16	TRBJ2-1	CASSQGQGLYNEQFF
TRBV11-2	TRBJ2-3	CASSLRREGTDTQYF
TRBV30	TRBJ2-5	CAWSSLVKTQYF
TRBV11-2	TRBJ1-1	CASSSRQRTFF
TRBV9	TRBJ2-7	CASSDGRGQGLYEQYF